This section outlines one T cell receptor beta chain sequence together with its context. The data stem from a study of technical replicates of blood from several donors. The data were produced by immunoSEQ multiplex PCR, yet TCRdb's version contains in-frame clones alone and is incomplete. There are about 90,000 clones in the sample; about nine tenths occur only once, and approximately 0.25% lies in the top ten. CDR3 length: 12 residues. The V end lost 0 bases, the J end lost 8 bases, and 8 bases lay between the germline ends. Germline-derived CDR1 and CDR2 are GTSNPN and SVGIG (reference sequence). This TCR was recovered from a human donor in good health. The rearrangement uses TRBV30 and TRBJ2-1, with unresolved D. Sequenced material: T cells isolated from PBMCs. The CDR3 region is CAWSVSRDEQFF. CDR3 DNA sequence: TGTGCCTGGAGTGTTTCCCGGGATGAGCAGTTCTTC. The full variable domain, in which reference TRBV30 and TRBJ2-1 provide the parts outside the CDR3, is SQTIHQWPATLVQPVGSPLSLECTVEGTSNPNLYWYRQAAGRGLQLLFYSVGIGQISSEVPQNLSASRPQDRQFILSSKKLLLSDSGFYLCAWSVSRDEQFFGPGTRLTVL.